These 25 T cell receptor beta chains were all obtained from the same sample, sequenced in a study of type 1 regulatory T cells. These receptors have no known antigen. Study-level findings and limits: Compared with non-Tr1 cells, Tr1 cells showed a narrower TCR repertoire.

TCRdb independently ran MiXCR on the reads; one entry per CDR3 protein. The table includes some 71,000 distinct CDR3 sequences, roughly 20% detected once. Sequencing was carried out using cultured type 1 regulatory T (Tr1) cells, either the whole culture or a sorted fraction (not recorded which). Source of these receptors: a human donor in good health.

V is TRBV7-2 and J is TRBJ2-1; D could derive from TRBD1 or TRBD2 (5 bases each). Trimming shortened V by 5 bases and J by 7 bases, and 18 bases separated the two germline ends. Per the germline V gene, CDR1 is SGHTA and CDR2 is FQGNSA. The CDR3 is 15 residues long. The CDR3, as DNA: TGTGCCAGCAGCGCCGGGACCGCGCAGTCTAATGAGCAGTTCTTC. Its protein product is CASSAGTAQSNEQFF.

This clonotype was counted only a few times. The J gene is TRBJ2-7, the V gene TRBV6-1; 7 bases are a match to TRBD1. Germline V gene sequence: CDR1 MNHNS, CDR2 SASEGT. J lost 0 bases, V lost 6 bases, and 8 bases had no gene match. CDR3 length: 15 residues. The CDR3 DNA reads TGTGCCAGCAGGACCGGGACAGCCGTCTCCTACGAGCAGTACTTC. It translates to CASRTGTAVSYEQYF.

This clonotype ranks as medium-sized. The rearrangement links TRBV5-1 to TRBJ2-3, with 11 bases lining up with TRBD2. This CDR3 has 16 amino acids. CDR1 SGHRS and CDR2 YFSETQ come from the germline V gene. V shed 4 bases, J shed 0 bases, and the junction held 4 bases outside the gene matches. The CDR3 spells CASSTGTSGSTDTQYF. CDR3 DNA sequence: TGCGCCAGCAGCACAGGGACTAGCGGTAGCACAGATACGCAGTATTTT.

The chain carries TRBV6-6 and TRBJ2-7; tentative D call: TRBD2 (6 bases). The germline V and J ends were trimmed by 5 bases and 2 bases, with 13 bases remaining between them. The CDR3 covers 14 residues. Per the germline V gene, CDR1 is MNHNY and CDR2 is SVGAGI (reference sequence). The CDR3 is CASSGLANAYEQYF. CDR3 DNA sequence: TGTGCCAGCAGTGGCCTAGCGAATGCCTACGAGCAGTACTTC.

The chain has TRBV4-2 and TRBJ2-2; D gene ambiguous. The CDR3 is 16 amino acids. The germline V and J ends were trimmed by 0 bases and 0 bases, with 8 bases remaining between them. In germline, CDR1 is LGHNA, CDR2 YNFKEQ. CDR3 bases: TGTGCCAGCAGCCAAGATAACAGACCGAACACCGGGGAGCTGTTTTTT. The encoded protein is CASSQDNRPNTGELFF.

This clonotype was counted between two and nine times. Here the CDR3 reads CASSRTGRNEQFF. The CDR3 DNA follows: TGTGCCAGCAGCCGGACAGGGCGAAATGAGCAGTTCTTC. This chain joins TRBV7-3 and TRBJ2-1; 8 bases fit TRBD1. Looked up from germline, CDR1 is SGHTA and CDR2 is FQGTGA. V lost 5 bases and J lost 7; bases outside the gene matches: 4. The CDR3 sequence is 13 residues long.

The CDR3 DNA reads TGTGCCAGCAGCTTAGCGCTTTCAGCTCATGACACCTTC. As protein: CASSLALSAHDTF. This sequence joins TRBV7-2 and TRBJ1-2; no reliable D call. Germline V gene sequence: CDR1 SGHTA, CDR2 FQGNSA. The CDR3 extends over 13 amino acids. V was pared by 0 bases and J by 12 bases, with 14 bases between.

Ten or more counts support this clonotype. The V call is TRBV6-6, the J call TRBJ2-7, with D perhaps TRBD1 or TRBD2 (6 bases each). The V gene lost 3 bases and the J gene lost 2 bases, with 14 bases spanning the gap. Germline CDR1 and CDR2: MNHNY and SVGAGI (reference sequence). The CDR3 totals 15 residues. The CDR3 DNA sequence: TGTGCCAGCAGTTATATACAGGGAGGAACCTACGAGCAGTACTTC. Protein: CASSYIQGGTYEQYF.

The CDR3 bases are TGCAGTGCTAGAGATGCCCAGCGGGGCTACAATGAGCAGTTCTTC. Translated, it gives CSARDAQRGYNEQFF. The J gene is TRBJ2-1, the V gene TRBV20-1; the match to TRBD2 covers 7 bases. Germline V gene data show CDR1 as DFQATT and CDR2 as SNEGSKA (reference sequence). Unmatched junction bases numbered 5, after V lost 0 bases and J lost 3 bases. The CDR3 runs 15 residues.

This clonotype was detected a few times. The chain combines TRBV10-3 with TRBJ2-3; 7 positions agree with TRBD1. The trim removed 6 bases at V and 0 bases at J, leaving 3 bases unmatched. The CDR3 has 14 residues. Germline loops: CDR1 ENHRY, CDR2 SYGVKD. The CDR3 protein is CAIRGTVSTDTQYF. CDR3 nucleotide sequence: TGTGCCATCAGGGGGACAGTCAGCACAGATACGCAGTATTTT.

The chain combines TRBV5-4 with TRBJ2-7; TRBD2 aligns across 10 bases. The CDR3 spans 15 residues. V trimming: 0 bases; J trimming: 7 bases; junction bases outside the gene matches: 7. The germline CDR1 and CDR2 sequences are SGHNT and YYREEE (reference sequence). The CDR3 sequence: CASSLGLAGVGEQYF. The DNA for the CDR3 is TGTGCCAGCAGCTTGGGGCTAGCGGGAGTGGGGGAGCAGTACTTC.

Concerning this clonotype: The CDR3 carries no conserved terminal phenylalanine or tryptophan, so it likely arises from a read error. The chain has TRBV5-1 and TRBJ2-3; D not resolved. V was trimmed by 4 bases and J by 0 bases, leaving 12 bases between them. The germline V gene has CDR1 SGHRS and CDR2 YFSETQ. The CDR3 contains 15 residues. The CDR3: CASSLQTTSTDTQYL. CDR3 in DNA: TGCGCCAGCAGCCTTCAAACCACTAGCACAGATACGCAGTATCTT.

J is TRBJ2-3 and V is TRBV5-1; a possible D gene is TRBD2 (7 bases). Per germline, CDR1 SGHRS and CDR2 YFSETQ. The CDR3 contains 15 residues. Trimming stripped 0 bases from V and 3 bases from J, with 11 bases between. The CDR3 nucleotides are TGCGCCAGCAGCTTGGACGGGGGGCCGACAGATACGCAGTATTTT. This gives the protein CASSLDGGPTDTQYF.

The chain couples TRBV5-1 to TRBJ2-1; the match to TRBD2 covers 10 bases. The CDR3 covers 14 residues. Germline V CDR1 and CDR2: SGHRS, YFSETQ. V shed 10 bases and J 10 bases; nucleotides not matched to a gene: 14. The CDR3 sequence: CAGRPGLATGEQFF. The CDR3 DNA reads TGCGCCGGACGGCCGGGACTAGCGACGGGGGAGCAGTTCTTC.

In its sample, this clonotype is medium-sized. The chain is built from TRBV18 and TRBJ2-3; the match to TRBD1 covers 11 bases. The CDR3 sequence is 15 residues long. V lost 5 bases to trimming and J lost 4 bases; unmatched junction nucleotides: 5. The germline V gene encodes CDR1 KGHSH and CDR2 LQKENI. Written as DNA, the CDR3 is TGTGCCAGCTCAGGACAGGGGGCGATTTCAGATACGCAGTATTTT. Translated: CASSGQGAISDTQYF.

A few counts support this clonotype. The chain employs TRBV5-1 and TRBJ1-5; tentatively, D is TRBD1 (6 bases). Trimming took off 4 bases at V and 9 bases at J, with 11 bases between the two ends. This CDR3 is built from 12 residues. The germline gives CDR1 SGHRS, CDR2 YFSETQ. CDR3 DNA: TGCGCCAGCAGCCCAGGGGTTGGGCCCCAGCATTTT. Amino acids: CASSPGVGPQHF.

The gene calls are TRBV5-1 and TRBJ2-1, with 7 bases that match TRBD1. Germline CDR1 SGHRS, CDR2 YFSETQ. CDR3 length equals 12 residues. Trimming removed 3 bases from V and 9 bases from J; junction bases left unmatched: 3. CDR3 sequence (DNA): TGCGCCAGCAGCTCGGACAGGAGTGAGCAGTTCTTC. This codes for CASSSDRSEQFF.

There are a few counts of this clonotype. The chain combines TRBV9 with TRBJ2-3, with D perhaps matching TRBD2 (5 bases). V was shortened by 0 bases and J by 1 base, with 6 bases between the two germline ends. The V gene's germline CDR1 is SGDLS and CDR2 YYNGEE. The CDR3 contains 14 residues. CDR3 region: CASSVGLRTDTQYF. CDR3 coding DNA: TGTGCCAGCAGCGTAGGACTACGCACAGATACGCAGTATTTT. Full variable domain (missing parts from reference TRBV9 and TRBJ2-3): DSGVTQTPKHLITATGQRVTLRCSPRSGDLSVYWYQQSLDQGLQFLIQYYNGEERAKGNILERFSAQQFPDLHSELNLSSLELGDSALYFCASSVGLRTDTQYFGPGTRLTVL.

This clonotype was counted many times. The chain uses TRBV12-3 or TRBV12-4 and TRBJ2-5, with TRBD2 matching 8 bases. After removal of 5 bases from V and 5 bases from J, the junction contained 10 bases not matched to a gene. The CDR3 spans 15 residues. CDR3 sequence (DNA): TGTGCCAGCAGTACCACCGGGACTAGTAGGGAGACCCAGTACTTC. This encodes CASSTTGTSRETQYF.

The chain uses TRBV5-1 and TRBJ2-7; TRBD2 matches 9 bases. The CDR3 loop spans 13 amino acids. Trimming removed 5 bases from V and 5 bases from J; junction bases left unmatched: 5. Germline values: CDR1 SGHRS, CDR2 YFSETQ. CDR3 bases: TGCGCCAGCAGAGCTAGCGGGGTCGACGAGCAGTACTTC. This encodes CASRASGVDEQYF.

The sample holds a few counts of this clonotype. V gene TRBV5-1 combines with J gene TRBJ2-2; TRBD1 matches at 7 bases. Trimming took 6 bases from V and 1 from J; bases not matched to a gene: 9. Per germline, CDR1 SGHRS and CDR2 YFSETQ. There are 16 residues in the CDR3. The CDR3 nucleotides are TGCGCCAGCAAGCAGGATGGGACAGAGAACACCGGGGAGCTGTTTTTT. Its translation: CASKQDGTENTGELFF.

Of note for this clonotype: Sequence at one end of the junction differs from germline and may be a read error. The rearrangement links TRBV12-3 or TRBV12-4 to TRBJ1-1; the match to TRBD1 covers 9 bases. The CDR3 length is 16 residues. DNA for the CDR3: TGTACCAGCACTACGATCCCGGGACAGGGAACGGGTGAAGCTTTCTTT. This translates into CTSTTIPGQGTGEAFF.

This clonotype showed up just a few times. The chain carries TRBV7-3 and TRBJ2-1, with D tentatively TRBD1 or TRBD2 (7 bases each). The V end lost 5 bases, the J end lost 6 bases, and 14 bases lay between the germline ends. Germline loops: CDR1 SGHTA, CDR2 FQGTGA. This CDR3 comprises 14 residues. The CDR3 nucleotides are TGTGCCAGCAGCCGGGGAGGGGGCCTCAATGAGCAGTTCTTC. Its protein is CASSRGGGLNEQFF. Full variable domain (rest looked up from reference TRBV7-3 and TRBJ2-1): GAGVSQTPSNKVTEKGKYVELRCDPISGHTALYWYRQSLGQGPEFLIYFQGTGAADDSGLPNDRFFAVRPEGSVSTLKIQRTERGDSAVYLCASSRGGGLNEQFFGPGTRLTVL.

About this clonotype itself: This may be a read error, as it is one base from a much larger clone. No conserved phenylalanine or tryptophan ends this CDR3, so it is likely a read error. This chain links TRBV4-3 with TRBJ2-5; perhaps TRBD1 as D (6 bases). The J call may be faulty, since TRBJ2-1 better matches the DNA end. The CDR3 consists of 15 residues. Germline CDR1 is LGHNA and CDR2 is YSLEER. The CDR3 DNA reads TGCGCCAGCAGCCAAGCAGGGGTCGGGGAAAATGAGCAGTTCTCC. It yields the protein CASSQAGVGENEQFS.

This chain joins TRBV6-5 and TRBJ1-2; D not certain. Germline assignment: CDR1 MNHEY and CDR2 SVGAGI. V lost 6 bases, J lost 3 bases, and 20 bases lay in between. There are 16 residues in the CDR3. CDR3 nucleotide sequence: TGTGCCAGCAGCTCACTATCACGCGGGGTAGACTATGGCTACACCTTC. This encodes CASSSLSRGVDYGYTF.